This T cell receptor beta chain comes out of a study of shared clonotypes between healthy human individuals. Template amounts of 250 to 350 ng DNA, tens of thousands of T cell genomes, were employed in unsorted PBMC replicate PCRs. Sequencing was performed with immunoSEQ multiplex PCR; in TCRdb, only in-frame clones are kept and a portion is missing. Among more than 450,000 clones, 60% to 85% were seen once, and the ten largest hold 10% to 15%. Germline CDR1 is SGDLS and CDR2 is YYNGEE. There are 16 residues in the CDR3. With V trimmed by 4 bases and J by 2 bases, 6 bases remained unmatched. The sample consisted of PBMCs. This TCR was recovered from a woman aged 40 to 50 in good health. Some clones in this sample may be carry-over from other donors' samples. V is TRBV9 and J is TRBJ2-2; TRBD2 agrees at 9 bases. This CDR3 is CASSPWTSVNTGELFF. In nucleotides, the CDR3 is TGTGCCAGCAGCCCCTGGACTAGCGTTAACACCGGGGAGCTGTTTTTT.